This TCR beta chain was retrieved from a study of cytomegalovirus exposure and HLA in healthy donors. V was trimmed by 5 bases and J by 3 bases, leaving 11 bases between them. The CDR3 consists of 13 residues. Per germline, CDR1 SGHTA and CDR2 FQGNSA. With regard to this clone: Antigen unknown.

Overall study findings and caveats: Overall, roughly 150 TCR beta chains were annotated as cytomegalovirus-associated. At a 0.05 false discovery rate, a later analysis found 15,000 to 20,000 TCR beta sequences to be associated with HLA alleles. Accurate HLA-A and HLA-B prediction from TCR beta sequences was reported for most subjects. Analyzed later, association rates of TCRs varied across HLA loci, with DRB1 most and HLA-C fewest.

60 Vbeta and 13 Jbeta primers were used in PCR. Sequencing was performed with immunoSEQ multiplex PCR; in TCRdb, only in-frame clones are kept and a portion is missing. The table records tens of thousands of clones, approximately 80% of them present only once. This rearrangement joins TRBV7-2 to TRBJ2-7, with D possibly TRBD1 on 5 matching bases. The material sequenced was PBMCs. The TCR sequence derives from a woman in her forties in good health and CMV-seronegative. CDR3 amino acids: CASSPDSYYEQYV. The CDR3 nucleotides read TGTGCCAGCAGCCCAGACAGTTACTACGAGCAGTACGTC.